This entry lists 14 T cell receptor beta chains sequenced from one sample in a study of response to subunit inactivated influenza vaccine. TCRdb used MiXCR to reprocess the RT-PCR reads, holding one entry per CDR3 protein. The sample has about half a million distinct CDR3 sequences, about 25% seen once. The specimen comprised CD4+ T cells sorted from PBMCs, sampled roughly 5 days after vaccination. The receptors were gathered from a man between 50 and 59 years old who received an inactivated influenza vaccine.

This clonotype has a count of ten or more. The CDR3 spells CASSQLYRTLDGEQYF. CDR3 DNA: TGTGCCAGCAGCCAACTCTACAGGACACTCGATGGGGAGCAGTACTTC. The gene calls are TRBV5-6 and TRBJ2-7; maybe TRBD1 (5 bases). V was pared by 4 bases and J by 7 bases, with 24 bases between. CDR3 size: 16 residues. The germline gives CDR1 SGHDT, CDR2 YYEEEE. Full variable domain (rest looked up from reference TRBV5-6 and TRBJ2-7): DAGVTQSPTHLIKTRGQQVTLRCSPKSGHDTVSWYQQALGQGPQFIFQYYEEEERQRGNFPDRFSGHQFPNYSSELNVNALLLGDSALYLCASSQLYRTLDGEQYFGPGTRLTVT.

This clonotype has a count of ten or more. The rearrangement links TRBV12-3 or TRBV12-4 to TRBJ2-1; 9 nucleotides agree with TRBD2. The CDR3 covers 15 residues. J was trimmed by 0 bases and V by 6 bases; bases with no gene match: 3. DNA for the CDR3: TGTGCCAGCAGACCACTAGCGGGCTCCTACAATGAGCAGTTCTTC. It specifies CASRPLAGSYNEQFF.

CDR3 sequence reads: CAWNGLQPNEAFF. CDR3 DNA: TGTGCCTGGAACGGTTTGCAGCCCAATGAAGCTTTCTTT. The chain couples TRBV30 to TRBJ1-1; D is undetermined. From germline, CDR1 is GTSNPN and CDR2 SVGIG (reference sequence). The V and J ends lost 4 bases and 7 bases respectively, with 16 bases between them. The CDR3 length is 13 residues.

Only a few counts were recorded for this clonotype. The chain carries TRBV10-3 and TRBJ2-2; no firm D call. V was cut by 7 bases and J by 0 bases, with 12 bases left in between. The CDR3 covers 15 residues. Per the germline V gene, CDR1 is ENHRY and CDR2 is SYGVKD. CDR3 amino acids: CAITADGANTGELFF. CDR3 DNA: TGTGCCATCACCGCGGACGGCGCGAACACCGGGGAGCTGTTTTTT.

This clonotype turned up a few times. The rearrangement joins TRBV12-5 to TRBJ1-1; D not resolved. V lost 1 base and J 8 bases, leaving 5 bases between the germline ends. The CDR3 runs to 11 residues. Germline assignment: CDR1 LGHNT and CDR2 FRNRAP. The CDR3 DNA reads TGTGCTAGTGGTTTGGGGCGGGAAGCTTTCTTT. This translates into CASGLGREAFF.

This clonotype was counted a few times. The genes are TRBV6-2 or TRBV6-3 and TRBJ2-7, with D perhaps TRBD2 (6 bases). Trimming stripped 7 bases from V and 3 bases from J, with 10 bases between. Germline V lookup: CDR1 MNHEY, CDR2 SVGEGT. The CDR3 runs to 12 residues. The CDR3 here is CASKGLNYEQYF. The CDR3 nucleotides are TGTGCCAGCAAGGGACTTAACTACGAGCAGTACTTC.

V gene TRBV15 combines with J gene TRBJ2-1; 10 bases align to TRBD2. Looked up from germline, CDR1 is LNHNV and CDR2 is YYDKDF (reference sequence). The CDR3 totals 18 residues. V lost 0 bases, J lost 9 bases, and 14 bases stayed unmatched. The CDR3: CATSRDLRTSGIPREQFF. The DNA of the CDR3 is TGTGCCACCAGCAGAGACCTACGGACTAGCGGTATCCCCCGTGAGCAGTTCTTC.

V and J are TRBV3-1 and TRBJ1-1, with 10 bases fitting TRBD1. The CDR3 loop spans 14 amino acids. The germline V gene has CDR1 LGHDT and CDR2 YNNKEL (reference sequence). Trimming took 6 bases from V and 5 from J; bases not matched to a gene: 6. This chain's CDR3 is CASSRGQGRTEAFF. The CDR3 DNA sequence: TGTGCCAGCAGTCGGGGACAGGGGAGGACTGAAGCTTTCTTT. Looking up the rest from reference TRBV3-1 and TRBJ1-1 gives the full variable domain: DTAVSQTPKYLVTQMGNDKSIKCEQNLGHDTMYWYKQDSKKFLKIMFSYNNKELIINETVPNRFSPKSPDKAHLNLHINSLELGDSAVYFCASSRGQGRTEAFFGQGTRLTVV.

At least ten counts were recorded for this clonotype. The CDR3 here is CSLSRGTDTQYF. Here the CDR3 DNA reads TGCAGCCTCTCTCGGGGAACAGATACGCAGTATTTT. The genes are TRBV29-1 and TRBJ2-3; D is possibly TRBD2 (5 bases). From germline, CDR1 is SQVTM and CDR2 ANQGSEA. V gave up 8 bases and J gave up 3 bases, with 12 bases separating them. CDR3 length equals 12 residues.

The chain carries TRBV6-2 or TRBV6-3 and TRBJ2-1; 7 positions match TRBD2. The germline V gene has CDR1 MNHEY and CDR2 SVGEGT. This CDR3 region has 16 residues. The V segment lost 2 bases and the J segment 0 bases; nucleotides outside the gene matches: 4. CDR3 DNA sequence: TGTGCCAGCAGTTACCCCCTAGCGGTCTCCTACAATGAGCAGTTCTTC. Translating gives CASSYPLAVSYNEQFF.

The CDR3 reads CSALRLAGLETQYF. In DNA, the CDR3 is TGCAGTGCCTTGCGACTAGCGGGGCTAGAGACCCAGTACTTC. This chain links TRBV20-1 with TRBJ2-5; 11 bases are a match to TRBD2. J gave up 4 bases and V 6 bases, and 7 bases lay outside the gene matches. The CDR3 length is 14 residues. CDR1 and CDR2 (germline): DFQATT, SNEGSKA (reference sequence).

The chain uses TRBV6-8 and TRBJ2-2; tentatively, D is TRBD1 or TRBD2 (6 bases each). In germline, CDR1 is MNHGY, CDR2 SAAAGT. This CDR3 region has 16 residues. Between the trimmed V and J ends, which lost 7 bases and 5 bases, there was a span of 20 bases. Here the CDR3 DNA reads TGTGCCAGCACCCGACTCGCGGAGGGGGTTACCGGGGAGCTGTTTTTT. Translated, it gives CASTRLAEGVTGELFF.

This clonotype was found once. The genes are TRBV7-8 and TRBJ2-5; D uncertain. With 3 bases removed from V and 1 base from J, the gap between germline ends came to 9 bases. This CDR3 comprises 14 residues. CDR1 is SGHVS, CDR2 FQNEAQ, per germline. The CDR3 reads CASSLNEVQETQYF. CDR3 nucleotides: TGTGCCAGCAGCTTGAACGAAGTCCAAGAGACCCAGTACTTC.

The chain links TRBV20-1 to TRBJ2-1, with 7 nucleotides matching TRBD2. Germline V CDR1 and CDR2: DFQATT, SNEGSKA (reference sequence). V trimming: 1 base; J trimming: 3 bases; junction bases outside the gene matches: 15. The CDR3 loop spans 18 amino acids. This CDR3 is CSARVPGRGAGVYNEQFF. The DNA of the CDR3 is TGCAGTGCTAGAGTCCCAGGACGAGGGGCGGGAGTCTACAATGAGCAGTTCTTC.